The 10 T cell receptor beta chains presented below share a single source sample, sequenced in a study of cytomegalovirus exposure and HLA in healthy donors (dated by TCRdb to the late 2010s). Libraries came from the immunoSEQ multiplex PCR assay. For the multiplex PCR, a mixture combining 60 forward primers for TCR Vbeta segments and 13 reverse primers for TCR Jbeta segments was used. This immuneACCESS table, as held by TCRdb, lists in-frame sequences with V and J called but not all clones. Of the missing ones, under half trace to an unresolved V gene in checked studies; the others have no known cause. The sample has about 110,000 clones on record, approximately 70% of them singletons. 5.4% of the sample comes from the top ten. Sequenced: PBMCs. All receptors come from an older woman in good health and CMV-seropositive.

The rearrangement links TRBV27 to TRBJ1-2; D may be TRBD1 (5 bases). Per germline, CDR1 MNHEY and CDR2 SMNVEV (reference sequence). CDR3 length equals 14 residues. Between the trimmed V and J ends, which lost 3 bases and 1 base, there was a span of 9 bases. CDR3 nucleotide sequence: TGTGCCAGCAGTTTCTCAGGGCTTAACTATGGCTACACCTTC. Residues: CASSFSGLNYGYTF.

This chain joins TRBV10-3 and TRBJ2-7; weak D call: TRBD1 (6 bases). The V gene's germline CDR1 is ENHRY and CDR2 SYGVKD. Trimming removed 6 bases at V and 5 bases at J, with 17 bases between. CDR3 length equals 14 residues. CDR3: CAIRDSGRGDEQYF. The CDR3 nucleotides are TGTGCCATCAGGGACAGTGGGCGCGGCGACGAGCAGTACTTC.

V usage is TRBV29-1 and J usage is TRBJ2-1, with 10 bases that match TRBD2. V trimming: 8 bases; J trimming: 0 bases; junction bases outside the gene matches: 13. Germline V gene data show CDR1 as SQVTM and CDR2 as ANQGSEA. CDR3 size: 17 residues. CDR3: CSFQGLAERSSYNEQFF. The DNA for the CDR3 is TGCAGCTTCCAAGGACTAGCGGAGAGGAGCTCCTACAATGAGCAGTTCTTC.

The rearrangement uses TRBV7-8 and TRBJ1-5; TRBD1 is a possible D gene (6 bases). CDR1 SGHVS and CDR2 FQNEAQ come from the germline V gene. The V gene lost 0 bases and the J gene lost 1 base, with 7 bases spanning the gap. The CDR3 is made up of 15 amino acids. The CDR3 here is CASSLAQGSNQPQHF. CDR3 DNA: TGTGCCAGCAGCTTAGCGCAGGGGAGCAATCAGCCCCAGCATTTT.

This chain connects TRBV5-8 to TRBJ2-5; 7 bases fit TRBD1. The CDR3 spans 14 residues. V dropped 5 bases and J dropped 1; count of bases not matched to a gene: 5. The germline V gene encodes CDR1 SGHTS and CDR2 YDEGEE. CDR3 region: CASSSGQSQETQYF. CDR3 in DNA: TGTGCCAGCAGTTCGGGACAGTCCCAAGAGACCCAGTACTTC.

The chain couples TRBV4-3 to TRBJ1-4; no reliable D call. CDR3 length: 15 residues. Trimming shortened V by 0 bases and J by 7 bases, and 12 bases separated the two germline ends. Per germline, CDR1 LGHNA and CDR2 YSLEER. The CDR3, as DNA: TGCGCCAGCAGCCAAGAGGCGGCAGTAGTTGAAAAACTGTTTTTT. It encodes CASSQEAAVVEKLFF.

The gene calls are TRBV30 and TRBJ1-5; D remains ambiguous. Germline V gene sequence: CDR1 GTSNPN, CDR2 SVGIG (reference sequence). CDR3 size: 19 residues. Trimming removed 3 bases at V and 0 bases at J, with 24 bases between. The CDR3 DNA is TGTGCCTGGAGCTATGGTTTGAGGGAAAGGGCTTATAGCAATCAGCCCCAGCATTTT. Protein product: CAWSYGLRERAYSNQPQHF.

Concerning this clone itself: The same CDR3 is also encoded by other DNA sequences in this sample. The chain employs TRBV5-1 and TRBJ2-7, with TRBD1 as a possible D gene (6 bases). The CDR3 is made up of 12 amino acids. The V gene's germline CDR1 is SGHRS and CDR2 YFSETQ. Trimming pared 4 bases from V and 4 bases from J, leaving 9 bases between. This CDR3 reads CASSLGQYEQYF. The DNA of the CDR3 is TGCGCCAGCAGCCTGGGACAATACGAGCAGTACTTC.

The rearrangement links TRBV20-1 to TRBJ2-3, with D unclear. The CDR3 runs 11 residues. Germline values: CDR1 DFQATT, CDR2 SNEGSKA (reference sequence). Trimming removed 0 bases from V and 6 bases from J, with 4 bases in between. CDR3 in DNA: TGCAGTGCTAGAGACGTGGATACGCAGTATTTT. Translation: CSARDVDTQYF.

The chain joins TRBV7-8 to TRBJ2-7; a possible D gene is TRBD1 (6 bases). The CDR3 covers 14 residues. With 5 bases removed from V and 0 bases from J, the gap between germline ends came to 11 bases. Germline V gives CDR1 SGHVS, CDR2 FQNEAQ. CDR3: CASSVRGISYEQYF. CDR3 coding DNA: TGTGCCAGCAGCGTCAGGGGCATCTCCTACGAGCAGTACTTC.